The 12 T cell receptor beta chains in this list originate from one sample, sequenced in a study of T cells expressing NK-cell markers. TCRdb re-called the 5' RACE reads and shows each CDR3 protein once, DNA omitted. The sample table includes 200,000 to 300,000 distinct CDR3 sequences. Sequenced material: blood T cells: a sorted CD56 or NKG2C T cell subset, CD4+ or CD8+ T cells, or bulk PBMC T cells (not recorded which). The receptors come from a man aged 18 to 35 in good health.

This chain links TRBV6-1 with TRBJ2-1; the TRBD1 assignment by TCRdb is unverifiable without DNA. In germline, CDR1 is MNHNS, CDR2 SASEGT. The CDR3 has 15 amino acids. Here the CDR3 reads CASSPGGGYHNEQFF.

V gene TRBV10-3 combines with J gene TRBJ2-6; the D call of TRBD1 rests on TCRdb alone, since no DNA is present to check it. This CDR3 comprises 17 residues. CDR1 is ENHRY and CDR2 is SYGVKD in the germline V gene. CDR3 residues: CAISEPPGQPGANVLTF.

V and J are TRBV25-1 and TRBJ1-2; the TCRdb D gene call, TRBD1, has no DNA to confirm it. The CDR3 is 15 residues long. Germline CDR1 MGHDK, CDR2 SYGVNS. The CDR3 loop is CASSALTGANYGYTF.

This clonotype is identified as medium-sized from frequency. The chain combines TRBV12-3 or TRBV12-4 with TRBJ1-5; there is no DNA to check the TCRdb D call of TRBD1. The CDR3 covers 17 residues. CDR3 sequence: CASSQNRGRASNQPQHF.

CDR3 protein: CASSLSLLAGEFREQYF. The chain couples TRBV7-2 to TRBJ2-7; TCRdb lists TRBD2, though no DNA is available to test this call. This CDR3 region has 17 residues. Germline CDR1 SGHTA, CDR2 FQGNSA. Full variable domain (outside the CDR3, taken from reference TRBV7-2 and TRBJ2-7): GAGVSQSPSNKVTEKGKDVELRCDPISGHTALYWYRQSLGQGLEFLIYFQGNSAPDKSGLPSDRFSAERTGGSVSTLTIQRTQQEDSAVYLCASSLSLLAGEFREQYFGPGTRLTVT.

This chain joins TRBV12-3 or TRBV12-4 and TRBJ2-3; TCRdb outputs TRBD1, but without DNA this stays unchecked. This CDR3 spans 15 amino acids. The CDR3: CASNQRGRGTDTQYF.

J is TRBJ2-7 and V is TRBV20-1; TCRdb gives TRBD2 as the D gene, but with no DNA this cannot be confirmed. CDR3 length: 15 residues. Per germline, CDR1 DFQATT and CDR2 SNEGSKA (reference sequence). The CDR3 loop reads CSASAGTTFSYEQYF.

V is TRBV29-1 and J is TRBJ1-1. Germline CDR1 reads SQVTM; CDR2 reads ANQGSEA. This CDR3 has 12 amino acids. CDR3: CSGGTLNTEAFF.

V usage is TRBV7-6 and J usage is TRBJ1-1; TCRdb's assignment of TRBD1 cannot be checked, as there is no DNA. Germline CDR1 and CDR2: SGHVS and FNYEAQ. The CDR3 runs to 18 residues. CDR3 sequence: CASSLAAGGALGNTEAFF.

The chain recombines TRBV29-1 with TRBJ2-3; the TCRdb call, TRBD1, lacks DNA for checking. Germline V gene data show CDR1 as SQVTM and CDR2 as ANQGSEA. The CDR3 has 15 residues. CDR3 sequence: CSVESPRVGTDTQYF.

The V and J genes are TRBV28 and TRBJ2-1; the D gene TCRdb calls, TRBD2, cannot be checked with no DNA. This CDR3 is built from 15 residues. CDR1 MDHEN and CDR2 SYDVKM come from the germline V gene. The CDR3 region is CASSFPGLGANEQFF.

The rearrangement uses TRBV5-1 and TRBJ1-1. CDR1 SGHRS and CDR2 YFSETQ come from the germline V gene. This CDR3 region has 12 residues. This CDR3 reads CASSLLDTEAFF.